The 9 T cell receptor beta chains below all came from one sample that was sequenced in a study of T cell clonotyping in hematopoietic cell transplantation. Generated by immunoSEQ multiplex PCR, the TCRdb table keeps only in-frame clones and is missing some. The sample lists 10,000 or so clones, over 75% seen once, with 35% to 50% in the top ten. The specimen was peripheral blood mononuclear cells, collected 180 days after allogeneic stem cell transplant. The receptors shown here come from a female patient aged 50 to 65 who had an allogeneic stem cell transplant from a related donor, so the T cells may come from the graft donor. Some clones in this sample may be carry-over from other donors' samples.

The chain carries TRBV9 and TRBJ2-7; TRBD1 is a possible D gene (5 bases). The CDR3 has 15 amino acids. Germline CDR1 SGDLS, CDR2 YYNGEE. V was clipped by 0 bases and J by 4 bases, with 14 bases between them. The CDR3 DNA is TGTGCCAGCAGCGTAGAGCCAGCCCAGGGATACGAGCAGTACTTC. Amino acid sequence: CASSVEPAQGYEQYF. The variable domain in full, completed from reference TRBV9 and TRBJ2-7, reads DSGVTQTPKHLITATGQRVTLRCSPRSGDLSVYWYQQSLDQGLQFLIQYYNGEERAKGNILERFSAQQFPDLHSELNLSSLELGDSALYFCASSVEPAQGYEQYFGPGTRLTVT.

V is TRBV9 and J is TRBJ1-6; the D is unclear. The V and J ends lost 0 bases and 6 bases respectively, with 1 base between them. Germline CDR1 and CDR2: SGDLS and YYNGEE. This CDR3 contains 12 residues. CDR3 residues: CASSVANSPLHF. The DNA of the CDR3 is TGTGCCAGCAGCGTAGCTAATTCACCCCTCCACTTT.

This clone was seen a single time. J is TRBJ2-7 and V is TRBV9; tentative D call: TRBD1 (5 bases). This CDR3 contains 15 residues. Trimming pared 3 bases from V and 1 base from J, leaving 14 bases between. In germline, CDR1 is SGDLS, CDR2 YYNGEE. The DNA for the CDR3 is TGTGCCAGCAGCGCCGGAATGACAGCATCCTACGAGCAGTACTTC. Protein product: CASSAGMTASYEQYF.

This clone was seen a handful of times. The genes are TRBV18 and TRBJ1-2; D is perhaps TRBD1 (6 bases). Trimming stripped 2 bases from V and 5 bases from J, with 15 bases between. The CDR3 runs 15 residues. From germline, CDR1 is KGHSH and CDR2 LQKENI. CDR3 amino acids: CASSPGQGKAYGYTF. The CDR3 DNA reads TGTGCCAGCTCACCAGGGCAGGGGAAAGCATATGGCTACACCTTC. The full variable domain, in which reference TRBV18 and TRBJ1-2 provide the parts outside the CDR3, is NAGVMQNPRHLVRRRGQEARLRCSPMKGHSHVYWYRQLPEEGLKFMVYLQKENIIDESGMPKERFSAEFPKEGPSILRIQQVVRGDSAAYFCASSPGQGKAYGYTFGSGTRLTVV.

V usage is TRBV7-7 and J usage is TRBJ2-5, with 8 bases that match TRBD2. The CDR3 extends over 16 amino acids. Germline V gives CDR1 SSHAT, CDR2 FNYEAQ (reference sequence). Losses at the gene ends were 5 bases for V and 5 bases for J; bases not matched to a gene: 13. Written as DNA, the CDR3 is TGTGCCAGCAGCCCTATAGGAGCGGGGGCGGGGGAGACCCAGTACTTC. This sequence encodes CASSPIGAGAGETQYF.

The chain carries TRBV5-1 and TRBJ1-5; possibly TRBD1 for D (5 bases). The CDR3 spans 17 residues. Germline V lookup: CDR1 SGHRS, CDR2 YFSETQ. Between the trimmed V and J ends, which lost 0 bases and 6 bases, there was a span of 19 bases. CDR3 DNA sequence: TGCGCCAGCAGCTTGGGTGTTGGGGGGAGCTTCTCTCAGCCCCAGCATTTT. It encodes CASSLGVGGSFSQPQHF.

The chain has TRBV28 and TRBJ2-7; D not resolved. Between the trimmed V and J ends, which lost 6 bases and 4 bases, there was a span of 22 bases. CDR3 length equals 16 residues. In germline, CDR1 is MDHEN, CDR2 SYDVKM. CDR3 bases: TGTGCCAGCAGCACCAATCACAACCCGGGTCCTTACGAGCAGTACTTC. Translated, it gives CASSTNHNPGPYEQYF.

The chain has TRBV28 and TRBJ1-2; tentative D call: TRBD1 (5 bases). The V and J ends lost 3 bases and 4 bases respectively, with 9 bases between them. CDR1 and CDR2 (germline): MDHEN, SYDVKM. This CDR3 comprises 13 residues. The CDR3 region is CASSFSGGYGYTF. CDR3 in DNA: TGTGCCAGCAGTTTCTCGGGGGGCTATGGCTACACCTTC.

The chain employs TRBV11-2 and TRBJ1-4, with 8 bases that match TRBD1. Trimming at V came to 4 bases and at J to 7 bases, leaving 8 bases not matched to a gene. Germline V gene lookup returns CDR1 SGHAT and CDR2 FQNNGV. This CDR3 has 15 residues. Written as DNA, the CDR3 is TGTGCCAGCAGCTCCTCCGGGACAGGCGCTGAAAAACTGTTTTTT. Its translation is CASSSSGTGAEKLFF.